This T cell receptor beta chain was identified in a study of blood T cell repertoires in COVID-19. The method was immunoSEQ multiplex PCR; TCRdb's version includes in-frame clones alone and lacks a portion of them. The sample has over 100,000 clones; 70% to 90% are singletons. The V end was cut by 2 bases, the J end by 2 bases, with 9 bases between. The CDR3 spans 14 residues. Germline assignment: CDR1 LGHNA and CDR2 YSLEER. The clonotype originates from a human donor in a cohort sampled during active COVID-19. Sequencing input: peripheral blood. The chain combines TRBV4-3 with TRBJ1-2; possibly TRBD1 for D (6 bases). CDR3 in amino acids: CASSQSDRNYGYTF. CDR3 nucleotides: TGCGCCAGCAGCCAATCGGACAGAAACTATGGCTACACCTTC.